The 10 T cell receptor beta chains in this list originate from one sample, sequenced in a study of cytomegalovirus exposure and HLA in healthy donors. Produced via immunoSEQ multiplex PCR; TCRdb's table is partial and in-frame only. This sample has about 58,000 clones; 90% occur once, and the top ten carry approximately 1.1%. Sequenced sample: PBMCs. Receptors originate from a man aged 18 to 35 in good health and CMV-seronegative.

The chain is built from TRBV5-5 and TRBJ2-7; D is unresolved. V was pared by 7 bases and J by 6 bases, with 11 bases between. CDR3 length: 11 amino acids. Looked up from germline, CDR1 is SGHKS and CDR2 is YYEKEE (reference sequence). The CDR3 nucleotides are TGTGCCAGCGCCGGTCCGTCCGAGCAGTACTTC. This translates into CASAGPSEQYF. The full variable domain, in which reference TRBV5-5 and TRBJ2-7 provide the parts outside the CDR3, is DAGVTQSPTHLIKTRGQQVTLRCSPISGHKSVSWYQQVLGQGPQFIFQYYEKEERGRGNFPDRFSARQFPNYSSELNVNALLLGDSALYLCASAGPSEQYFGPGTRLTVT.

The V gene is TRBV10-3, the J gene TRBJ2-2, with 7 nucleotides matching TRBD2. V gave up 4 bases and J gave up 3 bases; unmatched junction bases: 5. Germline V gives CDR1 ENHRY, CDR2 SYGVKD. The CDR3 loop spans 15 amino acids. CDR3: CAISVREADTGELFF. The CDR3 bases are TGTGCCATCAGTGTACGGGAGGCTGACACCGGGGAGCTGTTTTTT.

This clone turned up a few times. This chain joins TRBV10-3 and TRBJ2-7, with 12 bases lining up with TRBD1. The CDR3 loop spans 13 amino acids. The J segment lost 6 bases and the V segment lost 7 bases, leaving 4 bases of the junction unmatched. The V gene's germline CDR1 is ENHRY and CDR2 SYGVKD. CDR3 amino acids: CAINGTGGVEQYF. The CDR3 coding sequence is TGTGCCATCAATGGGACAGGGGGCGTCGAGCAGTACTTC.

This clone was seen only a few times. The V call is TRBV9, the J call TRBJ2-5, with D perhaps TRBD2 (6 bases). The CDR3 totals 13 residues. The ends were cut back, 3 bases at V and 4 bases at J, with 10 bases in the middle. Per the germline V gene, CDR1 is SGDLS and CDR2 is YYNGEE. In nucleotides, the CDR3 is TGTGCCAGCAGCGGGGAGGCGGCAGAGACCCAGTACTTC. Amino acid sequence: CASSGEAAETQYF. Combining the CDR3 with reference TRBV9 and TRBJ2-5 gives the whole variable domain DSGVTQTPKHLITATGQRVTLRCSPRSGDLSVYWYQQSLDQGLQFLIQYYNGEERAKGNILERFSAQQFPDLHSELNLSSLELGDSALYFCASSGEAAETQYFGPGTRLLVL.

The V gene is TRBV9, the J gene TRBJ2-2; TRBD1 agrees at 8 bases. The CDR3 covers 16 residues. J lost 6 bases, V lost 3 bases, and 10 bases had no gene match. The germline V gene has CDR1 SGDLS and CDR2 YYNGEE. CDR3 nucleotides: TGTGCCAGCAGCGCCTTCAGGACAGGGACCGCCGGGGAGCTGTTTTTT. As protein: CASSAFRTGTAGELFF. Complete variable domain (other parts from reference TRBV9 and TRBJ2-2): DSGVTQTPKHLITATGQRVTLRCSPRSGDLSVYWYQQSLDQGLQFLIQYYNGEERAKGNILERFSAQQFPDLHSELNLSSLELGDSALYFCASSAFRTGTAGELFFGEGSRLTVL.

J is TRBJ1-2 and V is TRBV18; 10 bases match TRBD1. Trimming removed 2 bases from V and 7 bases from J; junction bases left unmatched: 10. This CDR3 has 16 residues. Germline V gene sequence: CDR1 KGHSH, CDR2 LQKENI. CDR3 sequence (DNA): TGTGCCAGCTCACCAGTGACGGGACAGGGGTACTCTGGCTACACCTTC. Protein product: CASSPVTGQGYSGYTF.

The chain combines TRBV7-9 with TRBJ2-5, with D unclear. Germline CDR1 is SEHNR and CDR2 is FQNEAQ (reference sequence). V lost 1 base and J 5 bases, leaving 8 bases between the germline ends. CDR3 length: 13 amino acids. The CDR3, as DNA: TGTGCCAGCAGCTTAGTCGGCGGCGAGACCCAGTACTTC. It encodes CASSLVGGETQYF.

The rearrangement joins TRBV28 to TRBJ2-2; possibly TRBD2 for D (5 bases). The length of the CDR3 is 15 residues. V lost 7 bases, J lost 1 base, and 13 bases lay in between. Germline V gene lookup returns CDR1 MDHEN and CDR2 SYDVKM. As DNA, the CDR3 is TGTGCCAGCACCTCTGGCGGGCTGAACACCGGGGAGCTGTTTTTT. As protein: CASTSGGLNTGELFF.

The CDR3 spells CASAAFQGVYNEQFF. In DNA, the CDR3 is TGCGCCAGCGCCGCCTTCCAGGGGGTGTACAATGAGCAGTTCTTC. The chain is built from TRBV5-1 and TRBJ2-1; 7 nucleotides agree with TRBD1. Germline values: CDR1 SGHRS, CDR2 YFSETQ. The junction had 11 bases not matched to a gene; V was cut back by 7 bases and J by 4 bases. CDR3 length: 15 residues.

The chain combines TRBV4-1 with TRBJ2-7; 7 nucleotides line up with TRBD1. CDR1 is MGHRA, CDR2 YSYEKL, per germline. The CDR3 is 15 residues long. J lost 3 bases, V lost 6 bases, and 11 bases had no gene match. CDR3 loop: CASRGDRSGFYEQYF. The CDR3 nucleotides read TGCGCCAGCAGGGGGGACAGATCGGGATTCTACGAGCAGTACTTC.